The next 29 T cell receptor beta chains were all read from a single sample in a study of vaccination and CD4 T cells after COVID-19. Their antigens are not known. CD4+ T cells that had been cultured provided DNA sequenced with the Oncomine TCR Beta short-read assay. Each CDR3 protein is one row after TCRdb ran MiXCR on the PCR reads. The sample holds a few thousand distinct CDR3 sequences, approximately 20% seen once. The treatment: roughly ten-day PBMC culture with coronavirus spike peptide pools or control peptides (ViraFEST assay). Sequenced sample: CD4+ T cells from blood, cultured in vitro. The receptors come from a human donor who had recovered from COVID-19.

This clonotype is medium-sized within its sample. V gene TRBV2 combines with J gene TRBJ2-7; D remains unclear. Trimming left V 4 bases short and J 2 bases short, with 15 bases between. This CDR3 has 15 residues. Germline values: CDR1 SNHLY, CDR2 FYNNEI. The CDR3 sequence: CASSAESLFPYEQYF. The CDR3 DNA reads TGTGCCAGCAGTGCTGAGAGTTTGTTCCCCTACGAGCAGTACTTC.

The V and J genes are TRBV9 and TRBJ2-6; D not resolved. The CDR3 extends over 14 amino acids. The germline V gene encodes CDR1 SGDLS and CDR2 YYNGEE. Trimming pared 0 bases from V and 1 base from J, leaving 2 bases between. CDR3 protein: CASSVASGANVLTF. As DNA, the CDR3 is TGTGCCAGCAGCGTAGCATCTGGGGCCAACGTCCTGACTTTC.

J is TRBJ2-3 and V is TRBV30; TRBD1 or TRBD2 may be the D gene (5 bases each). This CDR3 spans 11 amino acids. V lost 4 bases and J lost 4, with 6 bases in between. Germline CDR1 reads GTSNPN; CDR2 reads SVGIG (reference sequence). The CDR3 sequence is CAWMGADTQYF. As DNA, the CDR3 is TGTGCCTGGATGGGGGCAGATACGCAGTATTTT.

This clonotype turned up a few times. The chain uses TRBV5-4 and TRBJ2-7; a weak D match, TRBD2 (6 bases). Germline CDR1 is SGHNT and CDR2 is YYREEE (reference sequence). This CDR3 region has 13 residues. V gave up 3 bases and J gave up 7 bases, with 14 bases separating them. The CDR3, as DNA: TGTGCCAGCAGCTGGCGGGGTGGAGGGGAGCAGTACTTC. Protein: CASSWRGGGEQYF.

This clonotype is judged medium-sized (0.01 to 0.1%). V is TRBV6-5 and J is TRBJ1-2, with D perhaps matching TRBD1 (5 bases). The germline CDR1 and CDR2 sequences are MNHEY and SVGAGI. This CDR3 is built from 13 residues. With 2 bases removed from V and 7 bases from J, the gap between germline ends came to 11 bases. In DNA form, the CDR3 reads TGTGCCAGCAGTTACATGGGGCGGAGTGGCTACACCTTC. Translated: CASSYMGRSGYTF.

The chain uses TRBV11-2 and TRBJ2-7; TRBD1 might be the D (5 bases). V lost 1 base and J lost 4, with 17 bases in between. The length of the CDR3 is 16 residues. Germline loops: CDR1 SGHAT, CDR2 FQNNGV. The CDR3 is CASSLGSGAGIYEQYF. The CDR3 DNA reads as TGTGCCAGCAGCTTAGGGTCGGGCGCAGGGATTTACGAGCAGTACTTC.

This chain uses TRBV7-9 with TRBJ2-3, with a possible D match to TRBD1 (6 bases). V was clipped by 5 bases and J by 2 bases, with 14 bases between them. CDR1 and CDR2 (germline): SEHNR, FQNEAQ (reference sequence). The CDR3 covers 15 residues. The CDR3 region is CASSRFRDTTDTQYF. CDR3 coding DNA: TGTGCCAGCAGCCGATTCCGGGACACCACAGATACGCAGTATTTT.

This clonotype was seen a few times. The chain joins TRBV7-6 to TRBJ2-2; weak D call: TRBD1 (6 bases). The CDR3 runs 15 residues. Germline CDR1 is SGHVS and CDR2 is FNYEAQ. Trimming left V 5 bases short and J 4 bases short, with 14 bases between. Written as DNA, the CDR3 is TGTGCCAGCAGCCTTACGACAGGACCCACCGGGGAGCTGTTTTTT. This translates into CASSLTTGPTGELFF.

The chain combines TRBV2 with TRBJ2-5; maybe TRBD1 (6 bases). Per the germline V gene, CDR1 is SNHLY and CDR2 is FYNNEI. V was shortened by 0 bases and J by 5 bases, with 13 bases between the two germline ends. The CDR3 runs to 15 residues. The CDR3 loop is CASSEAGARGETQYF. The CDR3 DNA sequence: TGTGCCAGCAGTGAAGCGGGGGCCCGAGGGGAGACCCAGTACTTC.

This clonotype has only a few counts. This rearrangement joins TRBV12-3 or TRBV12-4 to TRBJ2-2, with TRBD2 identical over 10 bases. The CDR3 sequence is 15 residues long. J lost 5 bases, V lost 6 bases, and 6 bases had no gene match. CDR3 nucleotides: TGTGCCAGCAGCCAAGCGGGGGGGATGACCGGGGAGCTGTTTTTT. Its protein is CASSQAGGMTGELFF.

This clonotype occurred a few times. This CDR3 reads CSARVQGADNSPLHF. The CDR3, as DNA: TGCAGTGCTAGAGTTCAGGGGGCTGATAATTCACCCCTCCACTTT. V is TRBV20-1 and J is TRBJ1-6; TRBD1 matches 8 bases. After removal of 1 base from V and 5 bases from J, the junction contained 4 bases not matched to a gene. The CDR3 is 15 residues long. The germline gives CDR1 DFQATT, CDR2 SNEGSKA (reference sequence).

This clonotype occurred once. This chain connects TRBV6-1 to TRBJ2-1, with TRBD2 matching 7 bases. The CDR3 is 17 amino acids. V dropped 5 bases and J dropped 5; count of bases not matched to a gene: 15. The germline CDR1 and CDR2 sequences are MNHNS and SASEGT. CDR3 sequence (DNA): TGTGCCAGCAGTCTGCCAGAGTCTGCGGGGGAAAACAATGAGCAGTTCTTC. This translates into CASSLPESAGENNEQFF.

The chain is built from TRBV20-1 and TRBJ2-7, with a tentative D call TRBD1 (5 bases). V was clipped by 6 bases and J by 1 base, with 19 bases between them. CDR3 size: 15 residues. From germline, CDR1 is DFQATT and CDR2 SNEGSKA (reference sequence). The CDR3 here is CSAYSQGKISYEQYF. Here the CDR3 DNA reads TGCAGTGCCTACAGCCAGGGCAAGATATCCTACGAGCAGTACTTC.

This clonotype was recorded a few times. This sequence joins TRBV19 and TRBJ2-2, with TRBD2 as a possible D gene (7 bases). The germline V and J ends were trimmed by 8 bases and 4 bases, with 17 bases remaining between them. From germline, CDR1 is LNHDA and CDR2 SQIVND (reference sequence). CDR3 length: 15 residues. CDR3 nucleotides: TGTGCCAGTCATAGGGGGGGCTCAGGCACCGGGGAGCTGTTTTTT. Translation: CASHRGGSGTGELFF.

This clonotype is termed medium-sized. The chain links TRBV20-1 to TRBJ1-3, with 7 positions matching TRBD1. Germline CDR1 reads DFQATT; CDR2 reads SNEGSKA (reference sequence). The CDR3 covers 15 residues. After removal of 3 bases from V and 0 bases from J, the junction contained 5 bases not matched to a gene. CDR3 in DNA: TGCAGTGCTAGTCCGGGACAGTTCTCTGGAAACACCATATATTTT. Its protein product is CSASPGQFSGNTIYF.

The gene calls are TRBV11-2 and TRBJ2-7; 7 nucleotides match TRBD1. The CDR3 is made up of 13 amino acids. In germline, CDR1 is SGHAT, CDR2 FQNNGV. The J segment lost 3 bases and the V segment lost 4 bases, leaving 3 bases of the junction unmatched. DNA for the CDR3: TGTGCCAGCAGCTCCCGGACAGGCTACGAGCAGTACTTC. It specifies CASSSRTGYEQYF.

This clonotype was counted only a few times. The genes are TRBV11-2 and TRBJ1-1; a possible D gene is TRBD1 (6 bases). The CDR3 covers 14 residues. V lost 3 bases and J 5 bases, leaving 13 bases between the germline ends. Germline V gives CDR1 SGHAT, CDR2 FQNNGV. The CDR3 DNA is TGTGCCAGCAGCTTGCACAGGGATGTAACTGAAGCTTTCTTT. Its protein is CASSLHRDVTEAFF.

This clonotype was detected a few times. The rearrangement uses TRBV6-1 and TRBJ2-1, with D hard to call. The germline V gene has CDR1 MNHNS and CDR2 SASEGT. V was pared by 3 bases and J by 6 bases, with 6 bases between. The CDR3 extends over 12 amino acids. For the CDR3, the DNA is TGTGCCAGCAGTGACAGGTCCAATGAGCAGTTCTTC. Its protein product is CASSDRSNEQFF.

This clonotype was counted only a few times. V usage is TRBV7-8 and J usage is TRBJ1-1; D is uncertain. V was shortened by 4 bases and J by 5 bases, with 14 bases between the two germline ends. The germline V gene has CDR1 SGHVS and CDR2 FQNEAQ. The length of the CDR3 is 14 residues. CDR3 DNA: TGTGCCAGCAGCTCCCAGACATCCCAGACTGAAGCTTTCTTT. Protein product: CASSSQTSQTEAFF.

The chain uses TRBV12-3 or TRBV12-4 and TRBJ2-4, with D unclear. The CDR3 is made up of 16 amino acids. The V end was cut by 6 bases, the J end by 0 bases, with 15 bases between. The CDR3 DNA reads TGTGCCAGCAGCACCGGGTTCCATTTAGCCAAAAACATTCAGTACTTC. The encoded protein is CASSTGFHLAKNIQYF.

This clonotype is classed as medium-sized (0.01 to 0.1%). The chain combines TRBV2 with TRBJ1-1; TRBD1 aligns across 9 bases. CDR1 SNHLY and CDR2 FYNNEI come from the germline V gene. V was clipped by 4 bases and J by 11 bases; unmatched bases: 8. The CDR3 sequence is 13 residues long. DNA of the CDR3: TGTGCCAGCAGTGCCCGGACAGGGGCATGGGCTTTCTTT. This translates into CASSARTGAWAFF. Together with reference TRBV2 and TRBJ1-1, the CDR3 gives the full variable domain: EPEVTQTPSHQVTQMGQEVILRCVPISNHLYFYWYRQILGQKVEFLVSFYNNEISEKSEIFDDQFSVERPDGSNFTLKIRSTKLEDSAMYFCASSARTGAWAFFGQGTRLTVV.

The chain couples TRBV20-1 to TRBJ1-4; D gene unclear. The CDR3 is 13 amino acids. V was clipped by 6 bases and J by 7 bases, with 15 bases between them. Germline CDR1 DFQATT, CDR2 SNEGSKA (reference sequence). DNA of the CDR3: TGCAGTGCCCCCGGTGATACGGGTGAAAAACTGTTTTTT. It yields the protein CSAPGDTGEKLFF.

By share, this clonotype counts as medium-sized. The rearrangement joins TRBV7-2 to TRBJ2-2, with TRBD2 identical over 12 bases. V was pared by 10 bases and J by 4 bases, with 7 bases of the junction left unmatched. CDR1 and CDR2 (germline): SGHTA, FQGNSA. CDR3 length: 15 residues. CDR3 amino acids: CATIQGLAGTGELFF. DNA of the CDR3: TGTGCCACCATCCAGGGACTAGCGGGCACCGGGGAGCTGTTTTTT.

Only a few counts were recorded for this clonotype. The chain recombines TRBV20-1 with TRBJ1-6; a weak D match, TRBD1 (5 bases). V dropped 3 bases and J dropped 5 bases, with 20 bases sitting between them. The CDR3 is made up of 17 amino acids. CDR1 is DFQATT and CDR2 is SNEGSKA in the germline V gene (reference sequence). CDR3 protein: CSARTAEKPTNNSPLHF. DNA of the CDR3: TGCAGTGCTAGGACAGCTGAGAAACCTACTAATAATTCACCCCTCCACTTT.

In its sample, this clonotype is medium-sized. The J gene is TRBJ1-2, the V gene TRBV15; D perhaps matches TRBD1 (5 bases). V lost 5 bases to trimming and J lost 3 bases, with 19 bases between them. The CDR3 contains 16 residues. The germline CDR1 and CDR2 sequences are LNHNV and YYDKDF (reference sequence). The CDR3 DNA reads as TGTGCCACCAGCCTCATGGGACTTAGGGCGTACTATGGCTACACCTTC. Its protein is CATSLMGLRAYYGYTF.

V and J are TRBV6-1 and TRBJ2-3; the D gene could be TRBD1 or TRBD2 (5 bases each). CDR3 length: 13 amino acids. V was cut by 10 bases and J by 8 bases, with 19 bases left in between. Looked up from germline, CDR1 is MNHNS and CDR2 is SASEGT. CDR3 sequence (DNA): TGTGCCACCCGGGGCACGGGAAGAGGTACGCAGTATTTT. Translated, it gives CATRGTGRGTQYF.

This sequence joins TRBV12-5 and TRBJ2-7; TRBD2 agrees at 8 bases. CDR3 length: 13 residues. Unmatched junction bases numbered 7, after V lost 7 bases and J lost 5 bases. The V gene's germline CDR1 is LGHNT and CDR2 FRNRAP. DNA of the CDR3: TGTGCTAGTGCCCGGACTAGCTTCGACGAGCAGTACTTC. It codes for CASARTSFDEQYF.

The J gene is TRBJ1-2, the V gene TRBV10-3; 7 bases agree with TRBD1. Germline V CDR1 and CDR2: ENHRY, SYGVKD. The CDR3 covers 15 residues. V shed 4 bases and J 6 bases; nucleotides not matched to a gene: 11. CDR3 coding DNA: TGTGCCATCAGTGGCTTCCCCGACAGGGCTCATGGCTACACCTTC. Its translation is CAISGFPDRAHGYTF.

Sample share makes this clonotype medium-sized. This sequence joins TRBV7-9 and TRBJ1-1; D gene uncertain. Germline V gene sequence: CDR1 SEHNR, CDR2 FQNEAQ (reference sequence). Trimming took off 5 bases at V and 1 base at J, with 11 bases between the two ends. The CDR3 runs 14 residues. CDR3 DNA: TGTGCCAGCAGCCCCCCACAGAGGAACACTGAAGCTTTCTTT. It specifies CASSPPQRNTEAFF. The full variable domain, with the rest looked up from reference TRBV7-9 and TRBJ1-1, is DTGVSQNPRHKITKRGQNVTFRCDPISEHNRLYWYRQTLGQGPEFLTYFQNEAQLEKSRLLSDRFSAERPKGSFSTLEIQRTEQGDSAMYLCASSPPQRNTEAFFGQGTRLTVV.